The 6 T cell receptor beta chains below were found in one sample sequenced in a study of cytomegalovirus exposure and HLA in healthy donors. The PCR ran on 60 Vbeta and 13 Jbeta primers. Using immunoSEQ multiplex PCR, the repertoire was profiled, and TCRdb retains in-frame clones only, with some absent. The profile covers about 130,000 clones, with around 78% appearing a single time and approximately 2% taken by the ten largest. The specimen sequenced was PBMCs. These receptors were obtained from a man between 45 and 60 years old in good health and CMV-seronegative.

The CDR3 sequence: CASSWASTDTQYF. The CDR3 region has the DNA TGCGCCAGCAGTTGGGCAAGCACAGATACGCAGTATTTT. V usage is TRBV10-1 and J usage is TRBJ2-3; D ambiguous. The V gene lost 5 bases and the J gene lost 0 bases, with 6 bases spanning the gap. The germline V gene has CDR1 WNHNN and CDR2 SYGVQD (reference sequence). CDR3 length: 13 residues.

Only a few counts were recorded for this clone. V usage is TRBV7-9 and J usage is TRBJ2-7; 9 positions match TRBD1. CDR1 SEHNR and CDR2 FQNEAQ come from the germline V gene (reference sequence). Trimming cost V 7 bases and J 5 bases; bases outside gene matches: 6. The length of the CDR3 is 13 residues. The CDR3 sequence is CASIGTGRNEQYF. The CDR3 DNA reads as TGTGCCAGCATCGGGACAGGGAGGAACGAGCAGTACTTC.

The V call is TRBV5-1, the J call TRBJ2-5; tentative D call: TRBD1 (6 bases). Germline lookup yields CDR1 SGHRS and CDR2 YFSETQ. The CDR3 contains 12 residues. V lost 5 bases to trimming and J lost 11 bases, with 16 bases between them. CDR3 protein: CASSPGVGEQYF. In DNA form, the CDR3 reads TGCGCCAGCAGTCCAGGGGTGGGGGAGCAGTACTTC. Using reference TRBV5-1 and TRBJ2-5 for the parts outside the CDR3, the full variable domain is KAGVTQTPRYLIKTRGQQVTLSCSPISGHRSVSWYQQTPGQGLQFLFEYFSETQRNKGNFPGRFSGRQFSNSRSEMNVSTLELGDSALYLCASSPGVGEQYFGPGTRLLVL.

The chain employs TRBV11-1 and TRBJ1-1; 10 bases fit TRBD1. The germline gives CDR1 SGHAT, CDR2 FQDESV (reference sequence). The CDR3 runs 15 residues. V was clipped by 2 bases and J by 2 bases; unmatched bases: 2. The CDR3 region has the DNA TGTGCCAGCAGCTTAAGGACAGGGGGTAACACTGAAGCTTTCTTT. Translated: CASSLRTGGNTEAFF.

This chain uses TRBV4-1 with TRBJ1-2, with D uncertain. CDR1 and CDR2 (germline): MGHRA, YSYEKL. This CDR3 has 13 residues. Trimming shortened V by 3 bases and J by 5 bases, and 10 bases separated the two germline ends. The CDR3 loop reads CASSQDGVYGYTF. CDR3 in DNA: TGCGCCAGCAGCCAGGACGGGGTGTATGGCTACACCTTC.

This rearrangement joins TRBV2 to TRBJ2-1; possibly TRBD1 for D (6 bases). There are 15 residues in the CDR3. The V end was cut by 3 bases, the J end by 2 bases, with 11 bases between. The germline CDR1 and CDR2 sequences are SNHLY and FYNNEI. CDR3 in DNA: TGTGCCAGCAGTGATGGGGCAGGGGCCTACAATGAGCAGTTCTTC. Translating gives CASSDGAGAYNEQFF.